Listed below are T cell receptor beta chains from one sample, sequenced in a study of pediatric ulcerative colitis. Sequencing used immunoSEQ multiplex PCR; TCRdb keeps in-frame clones, though not all of them. The sample consists of tens of thousands of clones, over 70% of them appearing once. The sequenced sample consisted of blood. Source of these receptors: a boy between 5 and 17 years old who was a control in a study of pediatric ulcerative colitis. The CDR3 runs from the conserved cysteine through the conserved F or W. The order of the fields is clone size, J gene, D gene, V gene, CDR3 DNA, CDR3 protein. A D gene is named only where the DNA matches it firmly. Size is omitted from some rows. Given values are once, few, many or a class for expanded clones.

- TRBJ2-3 TRBD2 TRBV7-7 TGTGCTAGCAGCCAGGGACTAGCAGCTACAGATACGCAGTATTTT CASSQGLAATDTQYF
- TRBJ1-1 - TRBV30 TGTGCCTGGAGAGAGGACACTGAAGCTTTCTTT CAWREDTEAFF
once TRBJ2-3 - TRBV18 TGTGCCAGCTCAACCGGGACATGGGGAGATACGCAGTATTTT CASSTGTWGDTQYF
- TRBJ1-2 - TRBV27 TGTGCCAGCGGGCGGGGGAATGGCTACACCTTC CASGRGNGYTF
- TRBJ2-7 TRBD2 TRBV7-2 TGTGCCAGCAGCTTAGTTGGACGGCTAGCGGTTCACTCCTACGAGCAGTACTTC CASSLVGRLAVHSYEQYF
- TRBJ2-7 TRBD2 TRBV5-1 TGCGCCAGCACATCCGGGACTAACTCCTACGAGCAGTACTTC CASTSGTNSYEQYF
once TRBJ1-1 - TRBV7-9 TGTGCCAGCAGCCGACAGGAAGAGACTGAAGCTTTCTTT CASSRQEETEAFF
- TRBJ1-1 TRBD1 TRBV15 TGTGCCACCAGCACCGAACTTTTGGACAGGGGGTGGCTCCGCGGGGCTTTCTTT CATSTELLDRGWLRGAFF
few TRBJ1-2 TRBD1 TRBV12-5 TGTGCTAGTGGCCCCGACAGGGGTGGAGGCTACACCTTC CASGPDRGGGYTF
- TRBJ2-7 - TRBV7-3 TGTGCCAGCAGCGTTTCGGGAGAGGGCGAGCAGTACTTC CASSVSGEGEQYF
- TRBJ1-2 - TRBV30 TGTGCCTGGACCCCCCTTTTGGGCGGGGAAGCTAACTATGGCTACACCTTC CAWTPLLGGEANYGYTF
once TRBJ1-6 - TRBV6-6 TGTGCCAGCAGTTACATAGGTCCCGCGAGGAATTCACCCCTCCACTTT CASSYIGPARNSPLHF
- TRBJ1-5 - TRBV19 TGTGCCAGTAGTATAATCGGTCAGACAAATCAGCCCCAGCATTTT CASSIIGQTNQPQHF
- TRBJ1-5 - TRBV6-7 TGTGCCAGCAAACCCCAGGGATACGCTTTACAGCCCCAGCATTTT CASKPQGYALQPQHF
- TRBJ2-1 TRBD2 TRBV6-6 TGTGCCAGCAGTTACCCGACTAGCGGGAGGGCCGGTGAGCAGTTCTTC CASSYPTSGRAGEQFF
- TRBJ2-7 TRBD2 TRBV6-1 TGTGCCAGCAGCGCACTAGCGGCGTCCTACGAGCAGTACTTC CASSALAASYEQYF
- TRBJ1-2 - TRBV18 TGTGCCAGCTCAATACCGGGACTCTATGGCTACACCTTC CASSIPGLYGYTF
- TRBJ2-3 - TRBV4-3 TGCGCCAGCAGCCAAGCCGAGGGCACAGATACGCAGTATTTT CASSQAEGTDTQYF
- TRBJ1-1 TRBD1 TRBV30 TGTGCCTGGGGATTACAGGGGGTTCAGACTGAAGCTTTCTTT CAWGLQGVQTEAFF
- TRBJ2-3 - TRBV7-2 TGTGCCAGCAGCCCCGGGACACTTGGAGCTAGCACAGATACGCAGTATTTT CASSPGTLGASTDTQYF
- TRBJ2-1 TRBD2 TRBV19 TGTGCCAGTAGTGGGGGGACTAGTTTAGACAATGAGCAGTTCTTC CASSGGTSLDNEQFF
- TRBJ2-7 TRBD1 TRBV30 TGTGCCTGGACCATGGGACAGGGGATAATGGGCGAGCAGTACTTC CAWTMGQGIMGEQYF
- TRBJ2-7 TRBD1 TRBV29-1 TGCAGCGTTGCTGGACAGGGGGCTGGAGAGCAGTACTTC CSVAGQGAGEQYF
- TRBJ2-7 - TRBV27 TGTGCCAGCAGTAAAGGCAGTACCTACGAGCAGTACTTC CASSKGSTYEQYF
- TRBJ1-5 - TRBV28 TGTGCCAGCAGTCGGGACACGCTTAATCAGCCCCAGCATTTT CASSRDTLNQPQHF
- TRBJ2-7 - TRBV25-1 TGTGCCAGCAGTGAATCAGTAGGTTACGAGCAGTACTTC CASSESVGYEQYF